This T cell receptor (beta chain) came from a study of human T cells and chemical hapten exposure. The time point denotes: pre-sensitization, week 0. Documented treatment: therapeutic diphenylcyclopropenone sensitization with weekly scalp DPC. This clonotype was detected many times. Its matching antigen is unknown. Study-wide findings and caveats: Counts of TCRs above 1 in 1000 frequency stayed unchanged with DPC sensitization. There were significantly more large CDR3 similarity clusters among expanded TCRs than among controls.

TCRdb processed the RACE reads anew with MiXCR; each CDR3 protein has one entry. The sample consists of 350,000 to 450,000 distinct CDR3 sequences, approximately 5% of them appearing once. The germline gives CDR1 SQVTM, CDR2 ANQGSEA. This CDR3 is built from 12 residues. With 3 bases removed from V and 6 bases from J, the gap between germline ends came to 12 bases. The V call is TRBV29-1, the J call TRBJ2-7; perhaps TRBD1 as D (6 bases). The starting material was whole blood, obtained in connection with sensitization to the hapten diphenylcyclopropenone (DPC). The TCR originated in a woman aged 45-59 years with alopecia areata. Some clones in this sample may be carry-over from other donors' samples. CDR3 residues: CSVDGQGLEQYF. For the CDR3, the DNA is TGCAGCGTTGATGGTCAGGGGCTCGAGCAGTACTTC.